These 2 T cell receptor beta chains were all obtained from the same sample, sequenced in a study of T cells in Graves' hyperthyroidism and ophthalmopathy. Researchers took RNA transcripts and amplified the TCR beta CDR3 regions from them. HTBI primers were employed in a first-round RT-PCR of the TCR CDR3. Via MiXCR, TCRdb re-called the multiplex PCR reads, giving one row per CDR3 protein. The table includes around 690,000 distinct CDR3 sequences, roughly 17% detected once. The sequenced sample consisted of blood. The receptors come from a man aged 45-60 years with Graves' hyperthyroidism.

Many counts were recorded for this clonotype. The V call is TRBV5-1, the J call TRBJ2-7, with 9 nucleotides matching TRBD1. With V trimmed by 5 bases and J by 4 bases, 7 bases remained unmatched. The V gene's germline CDR1 is SGHRS and CDR2 YFSETQ. The CDR3 is 14 amino acids. CDR3 bases: TGCGCCAGCAGATCGGGGACAGGGTTGTACGAGCAGTACTTC. Translated: CASRSGTGLYEQYF.

The sample holds many counts of this clonotype. The chain recombines TRBV28 with TRBJ2-7; 8 bases map to TRBD1. The CDR3 is 14 amino acids. The J segment lost 4 bases and the V segment lost 3 bases, leaving 5 bases of the junction unmatched. Germline CDR1 reads MDHEN; CDR2 reads SYDVKM. In DNA form, the CDR3 reads TGTGCCAGCAGTTTTACAGGGGGTTGGTACGAGCAGTACTTC. Its protein is CASSFTGGWYEQYF.